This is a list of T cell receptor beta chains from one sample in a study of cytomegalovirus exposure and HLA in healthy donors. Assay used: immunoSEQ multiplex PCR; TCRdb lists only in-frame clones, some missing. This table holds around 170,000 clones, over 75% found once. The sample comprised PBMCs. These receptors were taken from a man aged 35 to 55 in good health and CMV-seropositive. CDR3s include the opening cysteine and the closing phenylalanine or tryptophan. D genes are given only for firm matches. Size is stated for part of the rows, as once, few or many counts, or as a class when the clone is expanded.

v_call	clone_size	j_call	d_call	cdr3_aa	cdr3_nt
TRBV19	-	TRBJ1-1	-	CASSIGPNTEAFF	TGTGCCAGTAGTATAGGGCCGAACACTGAAGCTTTCTTT
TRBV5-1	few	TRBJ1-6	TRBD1	CASSLVRQGVNSPLHF	TGCGCCAGCAGCTTGGTAAGACAGGGCGTTAATTCACCCCTCCACTTT
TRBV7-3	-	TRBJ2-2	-	CASSPTDYPGELFF	TGTGCCAGCAGCCCGACGGACTACCCCGGGGAGCTGTTTTTT
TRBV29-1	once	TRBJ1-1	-	CSVESRGRASTEAFF	TGCAGCGTTGAGTCACGCGGCAGGGCAAGCACTGAAGCTTTCTTT
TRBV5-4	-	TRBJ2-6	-	CASSSPIDRWSGANVLTF	TGTGCCAGCAGCTCGCCCATCGACAGGTGGTCTGGGGCCAACGTCCTGACTTTC
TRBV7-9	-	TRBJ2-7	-	CASSLRQSYEQYF	TGTGCCAGCAGCTTAAGACAAAGCTACGAGCAGTACTTC
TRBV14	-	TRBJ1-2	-	CASSQLGGYYGYTF	TGTGCCAGCAGCCAACTAGGGGGTTACTATGGCTACACCTTC
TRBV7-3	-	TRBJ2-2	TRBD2	CASSRTRGTGELFF	TGTGCCAGCAGCCGGACTAGAGGAACCGGGGAGCTGTTTTTT
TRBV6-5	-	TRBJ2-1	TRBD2	CASSPLAGGADEQFF	TGTGCCAGCAGTCCCCTAGCGGGGGGCGCCGATGAGCAGTTCTTC
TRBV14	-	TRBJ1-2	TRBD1	CASSQVGQIAYRETF	TGTGCCAGCAGCCAAGTGGGACAGATAGCTTATCGCGAAACCTTC
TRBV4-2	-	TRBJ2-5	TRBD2	CASSPTSGGLETQYF	TGTGCCAGCAGTCCGACTAGCGGGGGATTAGAGACCCAGTACTTC
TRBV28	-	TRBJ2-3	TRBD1	CASSPPTGVDTQYF	TGTGCCAGCAGTCCCCCGACAGGGGTGGATACGCAGTATTTT
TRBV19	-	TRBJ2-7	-	CASSMGATSRYEQYF	TGTGCCAGTAGTATGGGCGCTACCTCCCGCTACGAGCAGTACTTC